The rows below give T cell receptor beta chains drawn from one sample of a study of cytotoxic CD8 clonotypes in ibrutinib-treated CLL. Some clones are missing from TCRdb's copy, which holds only in-frame ones; the method was immunoSEQ multiplex PCR. This sample carries around 330,000 clones, 67% of them seen once, and the ten largest clones take around 6.5%. The specimen was PBMCs, collected after 36 months of ibrutinib treatment. The origin of the receptors is a human donor with chronic lymphocytic leukemia. Each CDR3 is given with its conserved first and last residue. D genes are given only for firm matches. Only part of the rows carry a size: once, few, many, or a class if the clone is expanded.

d_call: .; j_call: TRBJ1-4; clone_size: few; v_call: TRBV5-1; cdr3_nt: TGCGCCAGCAGCTGGGAATACGGTGAAAAACTGTTTTTT; cdr3_aa: CASSWEYGEKLFF
d_call: TRBD1; j_call: TRBJ1-2; clone_size: .; v_call: TRBV6-5; cdr3_nt: TGTGCCAGCAGGCGGTCAGGGGGCGAGGGCTACACCTTC; cdr3_aa: CASRRSGGEGYTF
d_call: .; j_call: TRBJ2-7; clone_size: .; v_call: TRBV27; cdr3_nt: TGTGCCAGCAGTTTGATCGGCGGGGAGGCGTACGAGCAGTACTTC; cdr3_aa: CASSLIGGEAYEQYF
d_call: TRBD2; j_call: TRBJ2-7; clone_size: few; v_call: TRBV7-8; cdr3_nt: TGTGCCAGCAGCCTAGGGACTAGCGGCCTCTACGAGCAGTACTTC; cdr3_aa: CASSLGTSGLYEQYF
d_call: .; j_call: TRBJ2-2; clone_size: .; v_call: TRBV7-6; cdr3_nt: TGTGCCAGCAGCTTAGTCCCCCCCGGGGGCACCGGGGAGCTGTTTTTT; cdr3_aa: CASSLVPPGGTGELFF
d_call: TRBD1; j_call: TRBJ2-1; clone_size: few; v_call: TRBV19; cdr3_nt: TGTGCCAGTACCGGACAGGGGGCCTACAATGAGCAGTTCTTC; cdr3_aa: CASTGQGAYNEQFF
d_call: TRBD1; j_call: TRBJ2-7; clone_size: .; v_call: TRBV28; cdr3_nt: TGTGCCAGCAGACTCGGACAGGGGGGGACCTACGAGCAGTACTTC; cdr3_aa: CASRLGQGGTYEQYF
d_call: .; j_call: TRBJ1-2; clone_size: .; v_call: TRBV9; cdr3_nt: TGTGCCAGCAGCCGGCGGGACGACGTCTATGGCTACACCTTC; cdr3_aa: CASSRRDDVYGYTF
d_call: TRBD1; j_call: TRBJ2-7; clone_size: .; v_call: TRBV19; cdr3_nt: TGTGCCAGTAGTATAGGCGGGACAGGGTCCTACGAGCAGTACTTC; cdr3_aa: CASSIGGTGSYEQYF
d_call: .; j_call: TRBJ2-1; clone_size: .; v_call: TRBV5-6; cdr3_nt: TGTGCCAGCAGCTTTGCAGGCTCCTACAATGAGCAGTTCTTC; cdr3_aa: CASSFAGSYNEQFF
d_call: .; j_call: TRBJ1-2; clone_size: .; v_call: TRBV6-1; cdr3_nt: TGTGCCAGCATCGAGAGGACTAACTATGGCTACACCTTC; cdr3_aa: CASIERTNYGYTF
d_call: TRBD1; j_call: TRBJ2-2; clone_size: few; v_call: TRBV6-5; cdr3_nt: TGTGCCAGCAGTTCAGGGGGCGCGGGCGGGGAGCTGTTTTTT; cdr3_aa: CASSSGGAGGELFF
d_call: .; j_call: TRBJ1-2; clone_size: .; v_call: TRBV20-1; cdr3_nt: TGCAGTGCAAGGTCCGGCTACACCTTC; cdr3_aa: CSARSGYTF
d_call: .; j_call: TRBJ1-2; clone_size: few; v_call: TRBV9; cdr3_nt: TGTGCCAGCAGCAAAAACAACGGCTACACCTTC; cdr3_aa: CASSKNNGYTF
d_call: TRBD2; j_call: TRBJ2-2; clone_size: .; v_call: TRBV7-9; cdr3_nt: TGTGCCAGCAGCCCGGGACTAGCGAGGACCGGGGAGCTGTTTTTT; cdr3_aa: CASSPGLARTGELFF
d_call: .; j_call: TRBJ1-1; clone_size: few; v_call: TRBV4-1; cdr3_nt: TGCGCCAGCAGCCAATCAGTAACCATGAACACTGAAGCTTTCTTT; cdr3_aa: CASSQSVTMNTEAFF
d_call: .; j_call: TRBJ2-7; clone_size: .; v_call: TRBV20-1; cdr3_nt: TGCAGTGCTAGCCCTACCTACGAGCAGTACTTC; cdr3_aa: CSASPTYEQYF
d_call: .; j_call: TRBJ2-5; clone_size: .; v_call: TRBV5-6; cdr3_nt: TGTGCCAGCAGCTTGGTGGGGAACCAAGAGACCCAGTACTTC; cdr3_aa: CASSLVGNQETQYF
d_call: .; j_call: TRBJ1-1; clone_size: few; v_call: TRBV4-1; cdr3_nt: TGCGCCAGCAGCCAAGTCCTTCAAATGAACACTGAAGCTTTCTTT; cdr3_aa: CASSQVLQMNTEAFF
d_call: .; j_call: TRBJ2-5; clone_size: .; v_call: TRBV18; cdr3_nt: TGTGCCAGCTCACCATCACAGGGAGGGGGAGAGACCCAGTACTTC; cdr3_aa: CASSPSQGGGETQYF
d_call: TRBD1; j_call: TRBJ2-3; clone_size: once; v_call: TRBV5-6; cdr3_nt: TGTGCCAGCAGCTTTGCGACAGGGGTAACAGATACGCAGTATTTT; cdr3_aa: CASSFATGVTDTQYF
d_call: TRBD1; j_call: TRBJ1-6; clone_size: .; v_call: TRBV5-6; cdr3_nt: TGTGCCAGCAGCTTGAGCCCCGGGACAGAAAATTCACCCCTCCACTTT; cdr3_aa: CASSLSPGTENSPLHF
d_call: .; j_call: TRBJ2-1; clone_size: .; v_call: TRBV19; cdr3_nt: TGTGCCAGTAGTATCGGCCAGTCCATCTACAATGAGCAGTTCTTC; cdr3_aa: CASSIGQSIYNEQFF
d_call: .; j_call: TRBJ2-5; clone_size: .; v_call: TRBV29-1; cdr3_nt: TGCAGCGTTGCCCAGTTACAAGAGACCCAGTACTTC; cdr3_aa: CSVAQLQETQYF
d_call: .; j_call: TRBJ1-2; clone_size: .; v_call: TRBV25-1; cdr3_nt: TGTGCCAGCAGTGAAAATGGCTACACCTTC; cdr3_aa: CASSENGYTF
d_call: .; j_call: TRBJ2-3; clone_size: .; v_call: TRBV5-4; cdr3_nt: TGTGCCAGCAGTGCCCGCACAGATACGCAGTATTTT; cdr3_aa: CASSARTDTQYF
d_call: TRBD1; j_call: TRBJ2-7; clone_size: .; v_call: TRBV2; cdr3_nt: TGTGCCAGCTATAACCCCCGGGACAGGGTTAGAGAGCAGTACTTC; cdr3_aa: CASYNPRDRVREQYF
d_call: TRBD1; j_call: TRBJ2-7; clone_size: .; v_call: TRBV5-1; cdr3_nt: TGCGCCAGCAGCTTGGTGACAGGGATTAGCTACGAGCAGTACTTC; cdr3_aa: CASSLVTGISYEQYF
d_call: .; j_call: TRBJ2-3; clone_size: .; v_call: TRBV9; cdr3_nt: TGTGCCAGCAGCCCCTCCCACGGAGATACGCAGTATTTT; cdr3_aa: CASSPSHGDTQYF
d_call: .; j_call: TRBJ2-7; clone_size: .; v_call: TRBV5-1; cdr3_nt: TGCGCCAGCAGCCACAGGGCTGGCCGCTACGAGCAGTACTTC; cdr3_aa: CASSHRAGRYEQYF
d_call: .; j_call: TRBJ1-5; clone_size: .; v_call: TRBV19; cdr3_nt: TGTGCCAGTAGTATCACGAGCAATCAGCCCCAGCATTTT; cdr3_aa: CASSITSNQPQHF
d_call: .; j_call: TRBJ1-5; clone_size: .; v_call: TRBV18; cdr3_nt: TGTGCCAGCTCACGAGGGCAAAGCAATCAGCCCCAGCATTTT; cdr3_aa: CASSRGQSNQPQHF
d_call: .; j_call: TRBJ2-5; clone_size: .; v_call: TRBV7-2; cdr3_nt: TGTGCCAGCACCCGGACGACCGGAGAGACCCAGTACTTC; cdr3_aa: CASTRTTGETQYF
d_call: .; j_call: TRBJ2-7; clone_size: .; v_call: TRBV13; cdr3_nt: TGTGCCAGCAGCCTCAGACTGCTTGACTACGAGCAGTACTTC; cdr3_aa: CASSLRLLDYEQYF
d_call: .; j_call: TRBJ2-2; clone_size: few; v_call: TRBV7-6; cdr3_nt: TGTGCCAGCAGCTCCTTGGTCGGGCCAGGCCGGGAGCTGTTTTTT; cdr3_aa: CASSSLVGPGRELFF
d_call: TRBD2; j_call: TRBJ2-3; clone_size: .; v_call: TRBV7-2; cdr3_nt: TGTGCCAGCAGCTTGAGCGGGGGGGCCAATCGTTATACGCAGTATTTT; cdr3_aa: CASSLSGGANRYTQYF
d_call: .; j_call: TRBJ2-7; clone_size: .; v_call: TRBV28; cdr3_nt: TGTGCCAGCAGTTTATGGGGGCGACTTACCTACGAGCAGTACTTC; cdr3_aa: CASSLWGRLTYEQYF
d_call: .; j_call: TRBJ1-5; clone_size: .; v_call: TRBV4-1; cdr3_nt: TGCGCCAGCAGCCAAGGCGAGGGTCAGCCCCAGCATTTT; cdr3_aa: CASSQGEGQPQHF
d_call: .; j_call: TRBJ2-1; clone_size: .; v_call: TRBV5-1; cdr3_nt: TGCGCCAGCAGCACCACAGGGTACAATGAGCAGTTCTTC; cdr3_aa: CASSTTGYNEQFF
d_call: TRBD2; j_call: TRBJ2-7; clone_size: .; v_call: TRBV2; cdr3_nt: TGTGCCAGCAGAAGACTAGCGGGAGGCAGCGCTCAAGCCTACGAGCAGTACTTC; cdr3_aa: CASRRLAGGSAQAYEQYF
d_call: .; j_call: TRBJ1-2; clone_size: .; v_call: TRBV7-7; cdr3_nt: TGTGCCAGCAGCTTAGAGGCAGGGGACTATGGCTACACCTTC; cdr3_aa: CASSLEAGDYGYTF
d_call: .; j_call: TRBJ2-1; clone_size: .; v_call: TRBV6-1; cdr3_nt: TGTGCCAGCCGACCCCCTTGGGCCATTCAGTTCTTC; cdr3_aa: CASRPPWAIQFF
d_call: TRBD2; j_call: TRBJ2-1; clone_size: .; v_call: TRBV29-1; cdr3_nt: TGCAGCGTTGATTGCAGGGCCCAGCGGGAGTGTGACAATGAGCAGTTCTTC; cdr3_aa: CSVDCRAQRECDNEQFF
d_call: .; j_call: TRBJ2-5; clone_size: few; v_call: TRBV27; cdr3_nt: TGTGCCAGCAGTTTAAGGAAAGAGACCCAGTACTTC; cdr3_aa: CASSLRKETQYF
d_call: .; j_call: TRBJ2-4; clone_size: .; v_call: TRBV15; cdr3_nt: TGTGCCACCAGCAGAGATTGGAGGACAGAAAGTCCCCTCGCCCTAGCCAAAAACATTCAGTACTTC; cdr3_aa: CATSRDWRTESPLALAKNIQYF
d_call: .; j_call: TRBJ1-2; clone_size: few; v_call: TRBV27; cdr3_nt: TGTGCCAGCAGTTACCGAACCGGGAAGAACTATGGCTACACCTTC; cdr3_aa: CASSYRTGKNYGYTF
d_call: TRBD1; j_call: TRBJ1-2; clone_size: .; v_call: TRBV18; cdr3_nt: TGTGCCAGCTCACTCACTCGTACAGGGGGCAGCTATGGCTACACCTTC; cdr3_aa: CASSLTRTGGSYGYTF
d_call: TRBD2; j_call: TRBJ2-2; clone_size: .; v_call: TRBV7-8; cdr3_nt: TGTGCCAGCAGTCGTACCCGGACTAGCCTACGGGAGCTGTTTTTT; cdr3_aa: CASSRTRTSLRELFF
d_call: TRBD1; j_call: TRBJ2-7; clone_size: few; v_call: TRBV2; cdr3_nt: TGTGCCAGCAGGGGGACAGGGGGGGCCTACGAGCAGTACTTC; cdr3_aa: CASRGTGGAYEQYF
d_call: .; j_call: TRBJ1-2; clone_size: .; v_call: TRBV6-5; cdr3_nt: TGTGCCAGCAGTTATTTCGATAGATATGGCTACACCTTC; cdr3_aa: CASSYFDRYGYTF
d_call: .; j_call: TRBJ1-1; clone_size: .; v_call: TRBV10-3; cdr3_nt: TGTGCCATCAGTGAGTTGGGGGCGAGGGCTTTCTTT; cdr3_aa: CAISELGARAFF
d_call: .; j_call: TRBJ2-5; clone_size: .; v_call: TRBV5-3; cdr3_nt: TGTGCCAGAAAAGGGGGACGCCTCTACCAAGAGACCCAGTACTTC; cdr3_aa: CARKGGRLYQETQYF
d_call: .; j_call: TRBJ2-2; clone_size: .; v_call: TRBV10-3; cdr3_nt: TGTGCCATCAATCTAAGGAGGGATCGGAACACCGGGGAGCTGTTTTTT; cdr3_aa: CAINLRRDRNTGELFF
d_call: TRBD1; j_call: TRBJ2-7; clone_size: .; v_call: TRBV6-6; cdr3_nt: TGTGCCAGCAGTTTCCGGACAGGGCGTAACCCCTACGAGCAGTACTTC; cdr3_aa: CASSFRTGRNPYEQYF
d_call: .; j_call: TRBJ2-5; clone_size: once; v_call: TRBV5-1; cdr3_nt: TGCGCCAGCAGCTTGGCCGGAGAGACCCAGTACTTC; cdr3_aa: CASSLAGETQYF